Each of the 2 T cell receptor beta chains below was sequenced from the same sample in a study of blood T cell repertoires in COVID-19. TCRdb keeps only in-frame clones here, not all; method: immunoSEQ multiplex PCR. This sample has 30,000 to 40,000 clones, with roughly 80% found just once. Sequencing was done on a sample of peripheral blood. These receptors originate from a man in his fifties with active COVID-19.

This sequence joins TRBV6-4 and TRBJ2-6, with a weak D call TRBD1 (6 bases). Deletions cut 3 bases from V and 4 bases from J, with 10 bases between. Per germline, CDR1 MRHNA and CDR2 SNTAGT. The CDR3 loop spans 15 amino acids. The CDR3 loop reads CASSEQGSGANVLTF. The CDR3 DNA reads TGTGCCAGCAGTGAACAGGGCTCAGGGGCCAACGTCCTGACTTTC.

This chain joins TRBV5-6 and TRBJ1-2; D remains ambiguous. CDR3 length equals 15 residues. With 4 bases removed from V and 4 bases from J, the gap between germline ends came to 17 bases. CDR1 is SGHDT, CDR2 YYEEEE, per germline. The CDR3 sequence: CASSRPEGLGYGYTF. In DNA, the CDR3 is TGTGCCAGCAGCCGACCGGAAGGACTCGGCTATGGCTACACCTTC.